The T cell receptor beta chain under discussion was sequenced for a study of cytomegalovirus exposure and HLA in healthy donors. For the study at large: Around 180 million T cells yielded around 120 million unique TCR beta sequences in earlier analysis.

The PCR used 60 Vbeta and 13 Jbeta primers. The method was immunoSEQ multiplex PCR; TCRdb's version includes in-frame clones alone and lacks a portion of them. The sample has 150,000 to 160,000 clones, 75% to 85% seen once; the top ten hold around 6%. This CDR3 has 11 amino acids. V dropped 5 bases and J dropped 10 bases, with 12 bases sitting between them. Germline lookup yields CDR1 LNHNV and CDR2 YYDKDF (reference sequence). This clone was detected only a few times. This clonotype was sampled from a woman aged 40-49 years in good health and CMV-seropositive. V gene TRBV15 combines with J gene TRBJ2-7; a weak D match, TRBD1 (5 bases). The material sequenced was PBMCs. The CDR3 loop reads CATSAGITQYF. The DNA for the CDR3 is TGTGCCACCAGCGCAGGGATAACACAGTACTTC.